The 26 T cell receptor beta chains below all came from one sample that was sequenced in a study of blood T cell repertoires in COVID-19. Method: immunoSEQ multiplex PCR; TCRdb's copy keeps in-frame clones and lacks some. The table records roughly 410,000 clones, over 75% of them present only once. Sequencing was done on a sample of peripheral blood. The receptor source for this set is a woman aged 55-69 years with COVID-19, enrolled during active disease.

This clone occurred once. V and J are TRBV3-1 (or the pseudogene TRBV3-2) and TRBJ1-2; D might be TRBD1 (6 bases). The germline V gene encodes CDR1 LGHDT and CDR2 YNNKEL (reference sequence). The CDR3 is made up of 15 amino acids. V was cut by 3 bases and J by 3 bases, with 14 bases left in between. The CDR3 is CASSHLDRPHYGYTF. In DNA, the CDR3 is TGTGCCAGCAGCCATCTAGACAGGCCCCACTATGGCTACACCTTC.

This clone has only one observation. This rearrangement joins TRBV5-5 to TRBJ2-1, with 9 bases that match TRBD1. The CDR3 length is 15 residues. Germline CDR1 is SGHKS and CDR2 is YYEKEE (reference sequence). With V trimmed by 0 bases and J by 8 bases, 6 bases remained unmatched. The CDR3 protein is CASSLVTGGSYEQFF. CDR3 DNA: TGTGCCAGCAGCTTGGTAACAGGGGGCTCTTATGAGCAGTTCTTC.

The chain combines TRBV4-1 with TRBJ1-1; D possibly corresponds to TRBD1 (6 bases). Per germline, CDR1 MGHRA and CDR2 YSYEKL. V was trimmed by 1 base and J by 3 bases, leaving 9 bases between them. CDR3 length equals 14 residues. The CDR3 nucleotides are TGCGCCAGCAGCCAAGGGACAGTCGACACTGAAGCTTTCTTT. Protein product: CASSQGTVDTEAFF.

The chain carries TRBV7-3 and TRBJ2-1, with 14 bases matching TRBD2. Germline V CDR1 and CDR2: SGHTA, FQGTGA. The CDR3 contains 19 residues. J was trimmed by 7 bases and V by 5 bases; bases with no gene match: 16. The CDR3 coding sequence is TGTGCCAGCAGCCGACAGCCGGGGACTAGCGGGGGCCAGGGGAATGAGCAGTTCTTC. Amino acid sequence: CASSRQPGTSGGQGNEQFF.

This clone came up once. Here the CDR3 DNA reads TGTGCCAGCAGTCCCAGCCTGGGGGGGGACTCTGGAAACACCATATATTTT. It encodes CASSPSLGGDSGNTIYF. The chain links TRBV6-6 to TRBJ1-3, with a tentative D call TRBD1 (5 bases). In germline, CDR1 is MNHNY, CDR2 SVGAGI (reference sequence). Trimming cost V 5 bases and J 0 bases, with 17 bases left between them. CDR3 length: 17 residues.

Only a few counts were recorded for this clone. This chain joins TRBV6-2 or TRBV6-3 and TRBJ2-3, with TRBD2 as a possible D gene (6 bases). Germline values: CDR1 MNHEY, CDR2 SVGEGT. The CDR3 loop spans 15 amino acids. V dropped 2 bases and J dropped 6 bases, with 15 bases sitting between them. CDR3 sequence reads: CASSYGWRASDTQYF. The CDR3 DNA follows: TGTGCCAGCAGTTACGGATGGAGGGCCAGCGATACGCAGTATTTT.

The V call is TRBV30, the J call TRBJ1-1, with 10 bases matching TRBD1. V was clipped by 0 bases and J by 8 bases; unmatched bases: 9. This CDR3 is 15 amino acids long. From germline, CDR1 is GTSNPN and CDR2 SVGIG (reference sequence). CDR3 DNA sequence: TGTGCCTGGAGTGTAGCGGGACAGGGGACGCGGGAAGCTTTCTTT. It codes for CAWSVAGQGTREAFF.

The CDR3 DNA follows: TGTGCCAGCAGTGGGACAGACAATGAGCAGTTCTTC. It translates to CASSGTDNEQFF. The genes are TRBV2 and TRBJ2-1; TRBD1 might be the D (6 bases). The CDR3 runs to 12 residues. Germline lookup yields CDR1 SNHLY and CDR2 FYNNEI. Between the trimmed V and J ends, which lost 4 bases and 5 bases, there was a span of 6 bases.

The chain is built from TRBV3-1 (or the pseudogene TRBV3-2) and TRBJ2-5, with 8 bases matching TRBD2. Germline V lookup: CDR1 LGHDT, CDR2 YNNKEL (reference sequence). Trimming removed 8 bases from V and 4 bases from J; junction bases left unmatched: 21. CDR3 length equals 18 residues. CDR3 DNA sequence: TGTGCCAGCTACGATAGCGGGGTGGGCCCAGGGGTTCGAGAGACCCAGTACTTC. Protein product: CASYDSGVGPGVRETQYF.

This chain links TRBV5-1 with TRBJ1-3, with TRBD1 matching over 8 bases. Germline trimming cut 3 bases from V and 8 bases from J; bases unmatched to any gene: 16. In germline, CDR1 is SGHRS, CDR2 YFSETQ. This CDR3 comprises 17 residues. Written as DNA, the CDR3 is TGCGCCAGCAGCTCCCCACAGGGGGGACTATCTAGGGACACCATATATTTT. It specifies CASSSPQGGLSRDTIYF.

The chain carries TRBV4-1 and TRBJ1-2, with D possibly being TRBD1 (6 bases). This CDR3 comprises 17 residues. Germline V lookup: CDR1 MGHRA, CDR2 YSYEKL. Trimming pared 0 bases from V and 3 bases from J, leaving 17 bases between. CDR3 loop: CASSQDVVDSHHYGYTF. Here the CDR3 DNA reads TGCGCCAGCAGCCAAGACGTGGTGGACAGCCACCACTATGGCTACACCTTC.

This rearrangement joins TRBV28 to TRBJ2-5; TRBD1 matches at 8 bases. The CDR3 length is 16 residues. V was pared by 1 base and J by 0 bases, with 4 bases of the junction left unmatched. CDR1 MDHEN and CDR2 SYDVKM come from the germline V gene. CDR3 sequence reads: CASSLLGDRYQETQYF. The CDR3 nucleotides are TGTGCCAGCAGTTTATTAGGGGACAGGTACCAAGAGACCCAGTACTTC.

CDR3 coding DNA: TGTGCTAGTGGTTTTCCCGTTGGAAACACCATATATTTT. Its protein product is CASGFPVGNTIYF. The chain recombines TRBV12-5 with TRBJ1-3, with D hard to call. V dropped 3 bases and J dropped 3 bases, with 6 bases sitting between them. CDR3 length: 13 amino acids. The germline gives CDR1 LGHNT, CDR2 FRNRAP.

CDR3 coding DNA: TGTGCCAGCAGTGTGCGGGGTGACACCATATATTTT. Protein: CASSVRGDTIYF. The chain carries TRBV2 and TRBJ1-3; no clear D gene. The germline V and J ends were trimmed by 4 bases and 8 bases, with 9 bases remaining between them. Per germline, CDR1 SNHLY and CDR2 FYNNEI. The CDR3 totals 12 residues.

V and J are TRBV19 and TRBJ2-7; D perhaps matches TRBD1 (5 bases). Germline assignment: CDR1 LNHDA and CDR2 SQIVND (reference sequence). Trimming cost V 0 bases and J 2 bases, with 11 bases left between them. The CDR3 extends over 15 amino acids. CDR3 bases: TGTGCCAGTAGTATAGACCCTCTAGGGGCCTACGAGCAGTACTTC. As protein: CASSIDPLGAYEQYF.

J is TRBJ2-5 and V is TRBV5-1; maybe TRBD1 (6 bases). The germline CDR1 and CDR2 sequences are SGHRS and YFSETQ. Trimming took 2 bases from V and 6 from J, leaving 11 bases between them. CDR3 length equals 13 residues. The CDR3 coding sequence is TGCGCCAGCAGCTTTATCAGGGGACAGACCCAGTACTTC. This codes for CASSFIRGQTQYF.

The chain couples TRBV4-1 to TRBJ1-2, with 8 bases fitting TRBD1. The CDR3 has 15 residues. Unmatched junction bases numbered 4, after V lost 1 base and J lost 3 bases. The germline gives CDR1 MGHRA, CDR2 YSYEKL. The CDR3 loop reads CASSQGTGSDYGYTF. The CDR3, as DNA: TGCGCCAGCAGCCAAGGGACAGGGTCCGACTATGGCTACACCTTC.

The count of this clone is one. V and J are TRBV19 and TRBJ2-3, with 8 bases fitting TRBD1. Trimming removed 5 bases from V and 4 bases from J; junction bases left unmatched: 8. Germline CDR1 LNHDA, CDR2 SQIVND (reference sequence). The CDR3 spans 15 residues. This CDR3 is CASSAGQGRADTQYF. The CDR3 bases are TGTGCCAGTAGTGCCGGACAGGGCCGTGCAGATACGCAGTATTTT.

The chain employs TRBV6-5 and TRBJ1-6; weak D call: TRBD1 (6 bases). V lost 2 bases and J 2 bases, leaving 10 bases between the germline ends. The CDR3 contains 16 residues. Germline-derived CDR1 and CDR2 are MNHEY and SVGAGI. Here the CDR3 reads CASSYNSGAYNSPLHF. The CDR3 DNA sequence: TGTGCCAGCAGTTACAACTCAGGGGCCTATAATTCACCCCTCCACTTT.

This clone was detected a few times. The CDR3 protein is CASSHSTGEHGYTF. The CDR3 bases are TGTGCCAGCAGCCACTCGACAGGGGAGCATGGCTACACCTTC. The J gene is TRBJ1-2, the V gene TRBV3-1 (or the pseudogene TRBV3-2); TRBD1 aligns across 8 bases. The CDR3 length is 14 residues. Germline V gene data show CDR1 as LGHDT and CDR2 as YNNKEL (reference sequence). The V gene end was trimmed by 3 bases and the J gene end by 6 bases; junction bases not matched to a gene: 6.

The CDR3 coding sequence is TGTGCCAGCAGCCCCGGCCGGGGATTTTCGACCGGGGAGCTGTTTTTT. Translated, it gives CASSPGRGFSTGELFF. The chain joins TRBV4-2 to TRBJ2-2; the D gene is possibly TRBD2 (5 bases). The V gene lost 4 bases and the J gene lost 5 bases, with 17 bases spanning the gap. CDR3 length: 16 residues. Per the germline V gene, CDR1 is LGHNA and CDR2 is YNFKEQ.

The CDR3 loop reads CASSPRTGSGYTF. Written as DNA, the CDR3 is TGTGCCAGCAGCCCCCGGACTGGCTCGGGCTACACCTTC. V and J are TRBV3-1 (or the pseudogene TRBV3-2) and TRBJ1-2; D gene uncertain. Germline V gene sequence: CDR1 LGHDT, CDR2 YNNKEL (reference sequence). Trimming left V 4 bases short and J 8 bases short, with 14 bases between. The CDR3 consists of 13 residues.

The CDR3 DNA reads as TGTGCCAGCTCAAACACAGGGACAGATACGCAGTATTTT. Translating it yields CASSNTGTDTQYF. The chain recombines TRBV18 with TRBJ2-3, with D tentatively TRBD1 (6 bases). V was shortened by 5 bases and J by 3 bases, with 9 bases between the two germline ends. This CDR3 has 13 residues. The germline V gene encodes CDR1 KGHSH and CDR2 LQKENI.

This chain links TRBV6-6 with TRBJ1-1; 12 nucleotides match TRBD1. The CDR3 is made up of 16 amino acids. From germline, CDR1 is MNHNY and CDR2 SVGAGI (reference sequence). V was clipped by 8 bases and J by 0 bases; unmatched bases: 7. CDR3 DNA sequence: TGTGCCAGCCATAGGGGACAGGGGGCCTTGAACACTGAAGCTTTCTTT. Its translation is CASHRGQGALNTEAFF.

The chain recombines TRBV18 with TRBJ1-1; D is undetermined. Trimming stripped 6 bases from V and 4 bases from J, with 12 bases between. The CDR3 extends over 13 amino acids. Germline V gene sequence: CDR1 KGHSH, CDR2 LQKENI. The CDR3 protein is CASSPVSGTEAFF. As DNA, the CDR3 is TGTGCCAGCTCCCCGGTGAGTGGCACTGAAGCTTTCTTT. Based on the CDR3 plus reference TRBV18 and TRBJ1-1, the full variable domain is NAGVMQNPRHLVRRRGQEARLRCSPMKGHSHVYWYRQLPEEGLKFMVYLQKENIIDESGMPKERFSAEFPKEGPSILRIQQVVRGDSAAYFCASSPVSGTEAFFGQGTRLTVV.

The chain combines TRBV24-1 with TRBJ2-1; 7 bases line up with TRBD1. The germline CDR1 and CDR2 sequences are KGHDR and SFDVKD. Losses at the gene ends were 6 bases for V and 8 bases for J; bases not matched to a gene: 15. The CDR3 runs to 16 residues. The CDR3, as DNA: TGTGCCACCAGTTCGCCCCACCAGAGAGGGGGCTATGAGCAGTTCTTC. Protein sequence: CATSSPHQRGGYEQFF.